The 22 T cell receptor beta chains presented below share a single source sample, sequenced in a study of blood T cell repertoires in COVID-19. Measured with immunoSEQ multiplex PCR; TCRdb has only the in-frame clones, and not every one. The data hold about 90,000 clones, with over 60% observed a single time. What was sequenced was peripheral blood. These receptors were taken from a man aged 65 to 85 with acute or convalescent COVID-19.

The CDR3 sequence: CASKEGKDYGYTF. DNA of the CDR3: TGTGCCAGCAAGGAGGGGAAAGACTATGGCTACACCTTC. This chain links TRBV28 with TRBJ1-2; D possibly corresponds to TRBD1 (5 bases). CDR3 length: 13 amino acids. The V gene's germline CDR1 is MDHEN and CDR2 SYDVKM. Deletions cut 7 bases from V and 3 bases from J, with 12 bases between.

V gene TRBV9 combines with J gene TRBJ2-2; 7 nucleotides agree with TRBD1. J lost 1 base, V lost 4 bases, and 7 bases had no gene match. The CDR3 is made up of 16 amino acids. The germline V gene has CDR1 SGDLS and CDR2 YYNGEE. The DNA for the CDR3 is TGTGCCAGCAGCTTCAGGACAGGCGGGAACACCGGGGAGCTGTTTTTT. Its translation: CASSFRTGGNTGELFF.

V gene TRBV19 combines with J gene TRBJ2-6, with D maybe TRBD2 (5 bases). Germline V gives CDR1 LNHDA, CDR2 SQIVND (reference sequence). V was cut by 4 bases and J by 0 bases, with 16 bases left in between. The CDR3 contains 18 residues. This CDR3 reads CASSRIGSLSSGANVLTF. CDR3 coding DNA: TGTGCCAGTAGTAGGATAGGGAGTCTTAGCTCTGGGGCCAACGTCCTGACTTTC.

The chain employs TRBV20-1 and TRBJ2-5; no clear D. Germline-derived CDR1 and CDR2 are DFQATT and SNEGSKA (reference sequence). This CDR3 is built from 11 residues. The germline V and J ends were trimmed by 5 bases and 2 bases, with 6 bases remaining between them. CDR3 amino acids: CSAHLQETQYF. DNA for the CDR3: TGCAGTGCTCACTTACAAGAGACCCAGTACTTC.

This chain joins TRBV6-5 and TRBJ2-2, with D possibly matching TRBD2 (6 bases). Germline lookup yields CDR1 MNHEY and CDR2 SVGAGI. V shed 8 bases and J shed 4 bases, with 14 bases lying between them. This CDR3 region has 14 residues. The CDR3 DNA reads as TGTGCCAGCTGCCGGAAGGGAGGCACCGGGGAGCTGTTTTTT. Its translation: CASCRKGGTGELFF.

The chain links TRBV10-3 to TRBJ2-3, with no clear D. The CDR3 sequence is 14 residues long. Trimming cost V 2 bases and J 2 bases, with 8 bases left between them. Germline V gene data show CDR1 as ENHRY and CDR2 as SYGVKD. CDR3 DNA sequence: TGTGCCATCAGTGAGAACCTAGTCACAGATACGCAGTATTTT. Translated, it gives CAISENLVTDTQYF.

The chain joins TRBV7-6 to TRBJ2-2, with D perhaps matching TRBD2 (6 bases). V was clipped by 1 base and J by 5 bases, with 11 bases between them. CDR3 length equals 15 residues. Per germline, CDR1 SGHVS and CDR2 FNYEAQ. The CDR3 loop reads CASSLEADYTGELFF. In DNA form, the CDR3 reads TGTGCCAGCAGCTTAGAGGCGGACTATACCGGGGAGCTGTTTTTT.

The chain employs TRBV2 and TRBJ2-2; perhaps TRBD1 as D (6 bases). Per the germline V gene, CDR1 is SNHLY and CDR2 is FYNNEI. CDR3 length: 14 amino acids. Between the trimmed V and J ends, which lost 7 bases and 2 bases, there was a span of 11 bases. The DNA for the CDR3 is TGTGCCAGCAAGGGGGACACCAACACCGGGGAGCTGTTTTTT. Translation: CASKGDTNTGELFF.

The gene calls are TRBV19 and TRBJ1-1; D might be TRBD1 (6 bases). The CDR3 runs to 11 residues. Germline V CDR1 and CDR2: LNHDA, SQIVND (reference sequence). The V end lost 4 bases, the J end lost 11 bases, and 11 bases lay between the germline ends. The CDR3 nucleotides read TGTGCCAGTAGTAATACAGGGCGGGCTTTCTTT. This translates into CASSNTGRAFF.

This clone was seen at least ten times. The rearrangement uses TRBV9 and TRBJ1-2, with a weak D call TRBD1 (6 bases). The CDR3 has 13 amino acids. Germline CDR1 and CDR2: SGDLS and YYNGEE. V gave up 0 bases and J gave up 3 bases, with 6 bases separating them. Written as DNA, the CDR3 is TGTGCCAGCAGCGTAGCAGGGGACTATGGCTACACCTTC. Protein sequence: CASSVAGDYGYTF.

The J gene is TRBJ2-1, the V gene TRBV10-3; the D gene is possibly TRBD2 (5 bases). This CDR3 region has 14 residues. Per germline, CDR1 ENHRY and CDR2 SYGVKD. V lost 3 bases and J lost 7, with 13 bases in between. CDR3 residues: CAISDSASPNEQFF. In DNA form, the CDR3 reads TGTGCCATCAGTGATTCGGCTAGCCCAAATGAGCAGTTCTTC.

This chain connects TRBV20-1 to TRBJ2-3; D possibly corresponds to TRBD2 (5 bases). This CDR3 has 15 amino acids. Germline CDR1 and CDR2: DFQATT and SNEGSKA (reference sequence). V lost 3 bases, J lost 4 bases, and 17 bases lay in between. This CDR3 is CSASRVPRAPDTQYF. Here the CDR3 DNA reads TGCAGTGCTAGTAGAGTCCCGAGGGCCCCAGATACGCAGTATTTT.

CDR3 nucleotide sequence: TGTGCCAGCAGTCCCGGACAGGGGTGGGCCTATAATTCACCCCTCCACTTT. Amino acids: CASSPGQGWAYNSPLHF. The V gene is TRBV28, the J gene TRBJ1-6; 9 bases are a match to TRBD1. The trim removed 5 bases at V and 2 bases at J, leaving 7 bases unmatched. Germline V lookup: CDR1 MDHEN, CDR2 SYDVKM. The CDR3 runs 17 residues.

This sequence joins TRBV7-8 and TRBJ1-1, with 7 bases aligning to TRBD1. Germline CDR1 and CDR2: SGHVS and FQNEAQ. The V gene end was trimmed by 5 bases and the J gene end by 8 bases; junction bases not matched to a gene: 11. The CDR3 consists of 14 residues. CDR3 nucleotides: TGTGCCAGCAGCCCTCGTTCCGGGACAGAGGAAGCTTTCTTT. It yields the protein CASSPRSGTEEAFF.

The V call is TRBV7-3, the J call TRBJ2-5; TRBD2 matches at 9 bases. After removal of 2 bases from V and 3 bases from J, the junction contained 4 bases not matched to a gene. The CDR3 spans 15 residues. CDR1 is SGHTA and CDR2 is FQGTGA in the germline V gene. The DNA for the CDR3 is TGTGCCAGCAGCTTAGGCCCTAGCGGGAAAGAGACCCAGTACTTC. Translated, it gives CASSLGPSGKETQYF.

The rearrangement links TRBV2 to TRBJ1-3; D is undetermined. The CDR3 consists of 13 residues. Per the germline V gene, CDR1 is SNHLY and CDR2 is FYNNEI. V was pared by 3 bases and J by 4 bases, with 7 bases between. The CDR3 coding sequence is TGTGCCAGCAGTGACAGCGGGGGAAACACCATATATTTT. The encoded protein is CASSDSGGNTIYF. The whole variable domain, remainder taken from reference TRBV2 and TRBJ1-3, is EPEVTQTPSHQVTQMGQEVILRCVPISNHLYFYWYRQILGQKVEFLVSFYNNEISEKSEIFDDQFSVERPDGSNFTLKIRSTKLEDSAMYFCASSDSGGNTIYFGEGSWLTVV.

The genes are TRBV7-9 and TRBJ1-4, with 8 bases lining up with TRBD1. Germline assignment: CDR1 SEHNR and CDR2 FQNEAQ (reference sequence). The CDR3 is made up of 14 amino acids. Trimming at V came to 6 bases and at J to 8 bases, leaving 8 bases not matched to a gene. The CDR3 DNA sequence: TGTGCCAGCAGTTTTGGACAGGGAGCAGAAAAACTGTTTTTT. Protein: CASSFGQGAEKLFF.

This clone was picked up one time. The chain couples TRBV2 to TRBJ2-1; D is unclear. The ends were cut back, 10 bases at V and 10 bases at J, with 14 bases in the middle. CDR1 and CDR2 from the germline V gene are SNHLY and FYNNEI. The CDR3 spans 11 residues. The CDR3, as DNA: TGTGCCACCCGCCTTGAGAAAGAGCAGTTCTTC. Translation gives CATRLEKEQFF.

The chain joins TRBV19 to TRBJ1-1; D gene ambiguous. Germline CDR1 reads LNHDA; CDR2 reads SQIVND (reference sequence). The CDR3 is made up of 14 amino acids. Between the trimmed V and J ends, which lost 1 base and 6 bases, there was a span of 12 bases. CDR3: CASSIVAGSSEAFF. The CDR3 coding sequence is TGTGCCAGTAGTATAGTTGCAGGTAGTTCTGAAGCTTTCTTT.

The chain recombines TRBV6-5 with TRBJ2-7; D is unresolved. This CDR3 has 15 amino acids. Germline assignment: CDR1 MNHEY and CDR2 SVGAGI. Trimming pared 7 bases from V and 4 bases from J, leaving 20 bases between. CDR3 coding DNA: TGTGCCAGCACCGGTGGAAGTAGCCTATCTTACGAGCAGTACTTC. This encodes CASTGGSSLSYEQYF.

This clone was counted between two and nine times. V usage is TRBV10-1 and J usage is TRBJ2-2; maybe TRBD1 (6 bases). This CDR3 has 19 amino acids. Germline V lookup: CDR1 WNHNN, CDR2 SYGVQD (reference sequence). V was pared by 0 bases and J by 0 bases, with 17 bases between. In nucleotides, the CDR3 is TGCGCCAGCAGTGAGTCCTTGTGGGCAGGGGTTACGAACACCGGGGAGCTGTTTTTT. Its translation: CASSESLWAGVTNTGELFF.

The count of this clone is one. This sequence joins TRBV28 and TRBJ1-1; D gene ambiguous. Germline CDR1 reads MDHEN; CDR2 reads SYDVKM. Trimming stripped 2 bases from V and 4 bases from J, with 11 bases between. This CDR3 contains 14 residues. The CDR3 nucleotides are TGTGCCAGCAGTTTACGGGGTGCCGGCACTGAAGCTTTCTTT. This codes for CASSLRGAGTEAFF.